The 32 T cell receptor beta chains in this list originate from one sample, sequenced in a study of shared clonotypes between healthy human individuals. Measured with immunoSEQ multiplex PCR; TCRdb has only the in-frame clones, and not every one. The sample has more than 150,000 clones, about 93% seen once. Sequenced material: naive CD4+ T cells sorted from blood. Regarding subset: CD45RA+ positively selected. These receptors all come from a woman aged 25 to 39 in good health.

This rearrangement joins TRBV2 to TRBJ1-1; D is ambiguous. Germline V gene sequence: CDR1 SNHLY, CDR2 FYNNEI. There are 15 residues in the CDR3. Trimming removed 5 bases at V and 2 bases at J, with 15 bases between. This chain's CDR3 is CASSPRGSINTEAFF. The CDR3 bases are TGTGCCAGCAGTCCTCGCGGCTCAATCAACACTGAAGCTTTCTTT.

V is TRBV28 and J is TRBJ2-4, with D perhaps assigned TRBD1 or TRBD2 (5 bases each). Germline values: CDR1 MDHEN, CDR2 SYDVKM. Trimming removed 5 bases at V and 2 bases at J, with 25 bases between. This CDR3 is 19 amino acids long. In nucleotides, the CDR3 is TGTGCCAGCAGTCTTCCCGGGACGGCCGGCCTTTATTCCAAAAACATTCAGTACTTC. It is translated as CASSLPGTAGLYSKNIQYF.

This chain joins TRBV5-4 and TRBJ1-4; D gene ambiguous. The CDR3 runs 14 residues. Germline V gene sequence: CDR1 SGHNT, CDR2 YYREEE (reference sequence). Trimming removed 4 bases at V and 8 bases at J, with 15 bases between. This chain's CDR3 is CASSVGPGREKLFF. DNA of the CDR3: TGTGCCAGCAGCGTCGGGCCCGGACGGGAAAAACTGTTTTTT.

The V call is TRBV30, the J call TRBJ1-1; 8 nucleotides line up with TRBD1. The germline V gene has CDR1 GTSNPN and CDR2 SVGIG (reference sequence). Trimming took 1 base from V and 11 from J; bases not matched to a gene: 15. The CDR3 is 15 amino acids. The CDR3 spells CAWSAQPGQGVRAFF. In DNA, the CDR3 is TGTGCCTGGAGTGCACAGCCTGGACAGGGCGTTCGGGCTTTCTTT.

This chain links TRBV5-1 with TRBJ2-5, with 11 bases that match TRBD2. Germline V gene lookup returns CDR1 SGHRS and CDR2 YFSETQ. CDR3 size: 15 residues. J lost 5 bases, V lost 3 bases, and 6 bases had no gene match. CDR3 amino acids: CASSSPGTSGETQYF. In nucleotides, the CDR3 is TGCGCCAGCAGCTCCCCCGGGACTAGCGGTGAGACCCAGTACTTC.

The genes are TRBV6-4 and TRBJ2-3, with 7 positions matching TRBD1. V gave up 4 bases and J gave up 4 bases; unmatched junction bases: 2. Germline V gene lookup returns CDR1 MRHNA and CDR2 SNTAGT. The CDR3 has 13 residues. The CDR3 here is CASSVQGADTQYF. In DNA, the CDR3 is TGTGCCAGCAGTGTTCAGGGGGCAGATACGCAGTATTTT.

The chain carries TRBV11-3 and TRBJ2-5; D is possibly TRBD1 (6 bases). The V end was cut by 1 base, the J end by 2 bases, with 11 bases between. CDR1 and CDR2 (germline): SGHNT, YENEEA. CDR3 size: 15 residues. The CDR3 coding sequence is TGTGCCAGCAGCTTAGGGCTCCAGGGGCAAGAGACCCAGTACTTC. It encodes CASSLGLQGQETQYF.

This chain joins TRBV7-2 and TRBJ2-3; TRBD2 aligns across 9 bases. After removal of 3 bases from V and 2 bases from J, the junction contained 9 bases not matched to a gene. This CDR3 spans 17 amino acids. Looked up from germline, CDR1 is SGHTA and CDR2 is FQGNSA. The CDR3 loop reads CASSFNGLAWDTDTQYF. The CDR3 DNA sequence: TGTGCCAGCAGCTTTAACGGACTAGCGTGGGACACAGATACGCAGTATTTT.

The chain couples TRBV30 to TRBJ2-5; D perhaps matches TRBD2 (5 bases). The J call may be wrong; the DNA end is better matched by TRBJ2-7. The germline V gene encodes CDR1 GTSNPN and CDR2 SVGIG (reference sequence). The CDR3 has 13 amino acids. The CDR3 here is CAWSWENTYEQYF. The CDR3 nucleotides read TGTGCCTGGAGTTGGGAGAATACCTACGAGCAGTACTTC.

The CDR3 here is CASRGNSYEQYF. CDR3 coding DNA: TGTGCCAGCAGGGGCAACTCCTACGAGCAGTACTTC. The chain is built from TRBV27 and TRBJ2-5; D not certain. The end of the DNA aligns better with TRBJ2-7, so the J call may be wrong. This CDR3 spans 12 amino acids. CDR1 MNHEY and CDR2 SMNVEV come from the germline V gene (reference sequence).

The chain carries TRBV11-3 and TRBJ1-1, with 10 bases lining up with TRBD1. Germline-derived CDR1 and CDR2 are SGHNT and YENEEA. The CDR3 loop spans 15 amino acids. V lost 3 bases to trimming and J lost 1 base; unmatched junction nucleotides: 2. The CDR3 is CASSFGTGANTEAFF. DNA of the CDR3: TGTGCCAGCAGCTTCGGGACAGGGGCGAACACTGAAGCTTTCTTT.

This chain joins TRBV7-9 and TRBJ2-7; D possibly matches TRBD1 or TRBD2 (5 bases each). V lost 5 bases, J lost 1 base, and 12 bases lay in between. The germline gives CDR1 SEHNR, CDR2 FQNEAQ (reference sequence). The CDR3 has 14 residues. The CDR3: CASSQGTGSYEQYF. The CDR3 coding sequence is TGTGCCAGCAGCCAAGGGACGGGATCCTACGAGCAGTACTTC. Variable domain in full (rest from reference TRBV7-9 and TRBJ2-7): DTGVSQNPRHKITKRGQNVTFRCDPISEHNRLYWYRQTLGQGPEFLTYFQNEAQLEKSRLLSDRFSAERPKGSFSTLEIQRTEQGDSAMYLCASSQGTGSYEQYFGPGTRLTVT.

V and J are TRBV4-1 and TRBJ2-3, with TRBD2 identical over 12 bases. CDR3 length: 17 amino acids. V lost 1 base and J lost 2; bases outside the gene matches: 4. Germline V CDR1 and CDR2: MGHRA, YSYEKL. The CDR3 loop reads CASSQGRTSGDTDTQYF. The DNA for the CDR3 is TGCGCCAGCAGCCAAGGACGGACTAGCGGGGACACAGATACGCAGTATTTT.

The V call is TRBV18, the J call TRBJ2-2, with D perhaps given as TRBD1 or TRBD2 (5 bases each). Germline CDR1 reads KGHSH; CDR2 reads LQKENI. The germline V and J ends were trimmed by 3 bases and 2 bases, with 10 bases remaining between them. The CDR3 is 15 amino acids. CDR3 bases: TGTGCCAGCTCACCTCCCGGGACCAACACCGGGGAGCTGTTTTTT. Amino acid sequence: CASSPPGTNTGELFF.

This clone was found once. The CDR3 here is CASSPDRPSGASEQFF. CDR3 nucleotide sequence: TGTGCCAGCAGCCCGGATAGGCCTAGCGGGGCGAGTGAGCAGTTCTTC. The rearrangement joins TRBV5-6 to TRBJ2-1, with 9 nucleotides matching TRBD2. The CDR3 contains 16 residues. Germline CDR1 and CDR2: SGHDT and YYEEEE. With 4 bases clipped from V and 9 bases from J, the junction kept 14 bases outside the gene matches. Full variable domain (rest looked up from reference TRBV5-6 and TRBJ2-1): DAGVTQSPTHLIKTRGQQVTLRCSPKSGHDTVSWYQQALGQGPQFIFQYYEEEERQRGNFPDRFSGHQFPNYSSELNVNALLLGDSALYLCASSPDRPSGASEQFFGPGTRLTVL.

V is TRBV2 and J is TRBJ2-1, with D unclear. V lost 5 bases to trimming and J lost 5 bases, with 13 bases between them. From germline, CDR1 is SNHLY and CDR2 FYNNEI. The CDR3 has 14 residues. The CDR3 DNA follows: TGTGCCAGCAGTCTTGCCCAGCGCCACAATGAGCAGTTCTTC. Its translation is CASSLAQRHNEQFF.

The V call is TRBV5-4, the J call TRBJ2-2; the D gene could be TRBD1 or TRBD2 (5 bases each). The CDR3 sequence is 15 residues long. Looked up from germline, CDR1 is SGHNT and CDR2 is YYREEE (reference sequence). V gave up 5 bases and J gave up 5 bases, with 16 bases separating them. This CDR3 is CASRNGTARTGELFF. In nucleotides, the CDR3 is TGTGCCAGCAGAAACGGGACGGCGAGGACCGGGGAGCTGTTTTTT.

The V gene is TRBV5-1, the J gene TRBJ1-1, with D possibly being TRBD1 (5 bases). Trimming took off 1 base at V and 3 bases at J, with 10 bases between the two ends. Germline CDR1 and CDR2: SGHRS and YFSETQ. The CDR3 extends over 14 amino acids. In DNA form, the CDR3 reads TGCGCCAGCAGCTTGTTTGGGGCAGACACTGAAGCTTTCTTT. Protein: CASSLFGADTEAFF.

The V call is TRBV28, the J call TRBJ2-7, with 9 bases fitting TRBD2. The CDR3 is 15 residues long. After removal of 6 bases from V and 3 bases from J, the junction contained 9 bases not matched to a gene. Germline values: CDR1 MDHEN, CDR2 SYDVKM. The CDR3 bases are TGTGCCAGCAGGCCGACTAGCGGACCTCTCTACGAGCAGTACTTC. Encoded protein: CASRPTSGPLYEQYF.

The gene calls are TRBV9 and TRBJ1-2; possible D gene TRBD1, 5 bases. The CDR3 covers 15 residues. Germline V gene lookup returns CDR1 SGDLS and CDR2 YYNGEE. V was trimmed by 0 bases and J by 7 bases, leaving 16 bases between them. DNA of the CDR3: TGTGCCAGCAGCGTAGCTGAAGGGGACCGGGGTGGCTACACCTTC. Amino acid sequence: CASSVAEGDRGGYTF.

V is TRBV6-4 and J is TRBJ2-7; TRBD2 matches 9 bases. V lost 5 bases to trimming and J lost 3 bases; unmatched junction nucleotides: 8. Germline lookup yields CDR1 MRHNA and CDR2 SNTAGT. The CDR3 is 15 residues long. This CDR3 reads CASSLLAGNDYEQYF. CDR3 in DNA: TGTGCCAGCAGTCTACTAGCGGGCAATGACTACGAGCAGTACTTC.

V is TRBV6-6 and J is TRBJ1-5, with 8 bases fitting TRBD1. The CDR3 is 15 residues long. Trimming took 4 bases from V and 6 from J; bases not matched to a gene: 8. Germline values: CDR1 MNHNY, CDR2 SVGAGI (reference sequence). CDR3 loop: CASSLGQGAIQPQHF. In DNA, the CDR3 is TGTGCCAGCAGTTTAGGTCAGGGGGCCATTCAGCCCCAGCATTTT.

The chain carries TRBV2 and TRBJ2-2; D is uncertain. Trimming took off 2 bases at V and 1 base at J, with 11 bases between the two ends. The CDR3 totals 16 residues. Germline assignment: CDR1 SNHLY and CDR2 FYNNEI. The DNA for the CDR3 is TGTGCCAGCAGTGAATTTGGGCAGGAGAACACCGGGGAGCTGTTTTTT. It encodes CASSEFGQENTGELFF. Complete variable domain (other parts from reference TRBV2 and TRBJ2-2): EPEVTQTPSHQVTQMGQEVILRCVPISNHLYFYWYRQILGQKVEFLVSFYNNEISEKSEIFDDQFSVERPDGSNFTLKIRSTKLEDSAMYFCASSEFGQENTGELFFGEGSRLTVL.

The rearrangement links TRBV5-1 to TRBJ1-2, with D maybe TRBD1 (5 bases). CDR3 length: 15 residues. V lost 0 bases and J lost 5, with 14 bases in between. Germline lookup yields CDR1 SGHRS and CDR2 YFSETQ. The chain's CDR3 is CASSLAAGRGYGYTF. CDR3 in DNA: TGCGCCAGCAGCTTGGCGGCGGGACGAGGGTATGGCTACACCTTC.

The chain links TRBV6-5 to TRBJ1-3; D remains ambiguous. This CDR3 is built from 13 residues. V was cut by 6 bases and J by 0 bases, with 6 bases left in between. Germline CDR1 is MNHEY and CDR2 is SVGAGI. This CDR3 is CASRQSSGNTIYF. The CDR3 DNA reads as TGTGCCAGCAGACAGAGCTCTGGAAACACCATATATTTT.

V usage is TRBV5-1 and J usage is TRBJ2-7, with D possibly being TRBD1 or TRBD2 (5 bases each). The V gene lost 5 bases and the J gene lost 0 bases, with 15 bases spanning the gap. This CDR3 has 15 residues. Per germline, CDR1 SGHRS and CDR2 YFSETQ. CDR3 loop: CASSEDRLPSYEQYF. The CDR3 bases are TGCGCCAGCAGTGAAGACAGACTACCCTCCTACGAGCAGTACTTC.

V is TRBV9 and J is TRBJ2-7; 8 bases match TRBD1. This CDR3 is built from 16 residues. With V trimmed by 4 bases and J by 2 bases, 11 bases remained unmatched. Germline assignment: CDR1 SGDLS and CDR2 YYNGEE. Written as DNA, the CDR3 is TGTGCCAGCAGCCGACAGCCGACAGGGGTAGCCTACGAGCAGTACTTC. Its translation is CASSRQPTGVAYEQYF.

The chain uses TRBV18 and TRBJ1-4, with D possibly being TRBD1 (6 bases). V lost 6 bases and J 4 bases, leaving 12 bases between the germline ends. This CDR3 is built from 14 residues. From germline, CDR1 is KGHSH and CDR2 LQKENI. CDR3 nucleotides: TGTGCCAGCTCTCGACAGGCTAATAATGAAAAACTGTTTTTT. It codes for CASSRQANNEKLFF.

The chain employs TRBV28 and TRBJ1-5; 7 positions agree with TRBD1. Germline CDR1 reads MDHEN; CDR2 reads SYDVKM. The CDR3 totals 15 residues. J gave up 3 bases and V 5 bases, and 7 bases lay outside the gene matches. The CDR3 region is CASSMEQGDNQPQHF. The CDR3 DNA sequence: TGTGCCAGCAGTATGGAGCAGGGGGACAATCAGCCCCAGCATTTT.

The chain combines TRBV28 with TRBJ2-5; 7 nucleotides agree with TRBD1. The last part of the DNA fits TRBJ2-7 better; the J call may be wrong. The CDR3 runs 14 residues. From germline, CDR1 is MDHEN and CDR2 SYDVKM. CDR3 region: CASSQGGSSYEQYF. The DNA for the CDR3 is TGTGCCAGCAGCCAAGGGGGCTCCTCCTACGAGCAGTACTTC.

The chain combines TRBV2 with TRBJ1-4; D is undetermined. This CDR3 comprises 12 residues. The V gene's germline CDR1 is SNHLY and CDR2 FYNNEI. Trimming left V 3 bases short and J 7 bases short, with 6 bases between. The CDR3 sequence is CASSDTREKLFF. The CDR3 region has the DNA TGTGCCAGCAGTGACACCCGTGAAAAACTGTTTTTT.

The J gene is TRBJ2-3, the V gene TRBV7-2, with a tentative D call TRBD1 (6 bases). V lost 2 bases, J lost 4 bases, and 16 bases lay in between. Per germline, CDR1 SGHTA and CDR2 FQGNSA. There are 16 residues in the CDR3. The CDR3 loop is CASSLRSGRGADTQYF. DNA of the CDR3: TGTGCCAGCAGCTTAAGGTCTGGCAGGGGCGCAGATACGCAGTATTTT.